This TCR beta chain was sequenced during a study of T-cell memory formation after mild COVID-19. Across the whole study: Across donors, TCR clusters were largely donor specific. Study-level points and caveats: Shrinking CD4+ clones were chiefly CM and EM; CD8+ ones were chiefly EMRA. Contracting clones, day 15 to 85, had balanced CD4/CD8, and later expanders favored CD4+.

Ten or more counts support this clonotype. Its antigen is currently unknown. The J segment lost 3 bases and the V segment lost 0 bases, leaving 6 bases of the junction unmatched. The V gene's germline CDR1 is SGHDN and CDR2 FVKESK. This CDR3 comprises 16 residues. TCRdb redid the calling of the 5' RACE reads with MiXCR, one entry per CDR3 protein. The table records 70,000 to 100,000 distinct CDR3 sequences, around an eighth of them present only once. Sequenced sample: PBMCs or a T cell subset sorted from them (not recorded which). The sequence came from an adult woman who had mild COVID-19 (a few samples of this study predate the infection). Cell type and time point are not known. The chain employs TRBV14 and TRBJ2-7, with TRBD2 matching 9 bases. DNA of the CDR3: TGTGCCAGCAGCCAAGAGGGGACTAGCTTCGACTACGAGCAGTACTTC. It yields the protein CASSQEGTSFDYEQYF.